This passage covers 24 T cell receptor beta chains from one sample sequenced in a study of cytomegalovirus exposure and HLA in healthy donors. PCR used 60 Vbeta primers and 13 Jbeta primers. Data came from immunoSEQ multiplex PCR; TCRdb stores just in-frame clones and leaves some out. The sample gives 120,000 or so clones, 70% to 80% of which show up once; approximately 9.6% is in the top ten. The specimen was PBMCs. The receptors shown here come from a woman in her 50s in good health and CMV-seropositive.

The chain employs TRBV29-1 and TRBJ2-7; 10 nucleotides agree with TRBD2. CDR3 size: 13 residues. V lost 6 bases, J lost 1 base, and 3 bases stayed unmatched. Germline CDR1 SQVTM, CDR2 ANQGSEA. For the CDR3, the DNA is TGCAGCGTCGGGACTAGCGAATCCTACGAGCAGTACTTC. It codes for CSVGTSESYEQYF.

The CDR3 coding sequence is TGTGCCAGCAGTGCCCGGGACAGGGGAGTCCCCAATGAGCAGTTCTTC. Encoded protein: CASSARDRGVPNEQFF. The V gene is TRBV2, the J gene TRBJ2-1, with 10 positions matching TRBD1. V lost 4 bases to trimming and J lost 6 bases; unmatched junction nucleotides: 9. The CDR3 length is 16 residues. Germline V CDR1 and CDR2: SNHLY, FYNNEI.

The genes are TRBV5-4 and TRBJ2-7; possible D gene TRBD1, 6 bases. Trimming took off 0 bases at V and 3 bases at J, with 10 bases between the two ends. The CDR3 runs to 14 residues. Germline CDR1 is SGHNT and CDR2 is YYREEE (reference sequence). The CDR3 sequence: CASSLVGADYEQYF. The CDR3 DNA reads TGTGCCAGCAGCTTGGTGGGGGCCGACTACGAGCAGTACTTC. Full variable domain (rest looked up from reference TRBV5-4 and TRBJ2-7): ETGVTQSPTHLIKTRGQQVTLRCSSQSGHNTVSWYQQALGQGPQFIFQYYREEENGRGNFPPRFSGLQFPNYSSELNVNALELDDSALYLCASSLVGADYEQYFGPGTRLTVT.

Only a few counts were recorded for this clone. The V call is TRBV2, the J call TRBJ2-1; 7 bases are shared with TRBD2. The CDR3 contains 15 residues. CDR1 is SNHLY and CDR2 is FYNNEI in the germline V gene. After removal of 3 bases from V and 3 bases from J, the junction contained 5 bases not matched to a gene. The CDR3 DNA follows: TGTGCCAGCAGTGATCGTGGACTAGGCTACAATGAGCAGTTCTTC. Residues: CASSDRGLGYNEQFF. The full variable domain, with the rest looked up from reference TRBV2 and TRBJ2-1, is EPEVTQTPSHQVTQMGQEVILRCVPISNHLYFYWYRQILGQKVEFLVSFYNNEISEKSEIFDDQFSVERPDGSNFTLKIRSTKLEDSAMYFCASSDRGLGYNEQFFGPGTRLTVL.

The rearrangement uses TRBV11-3 and TRBJ2-2; no definite D call. The CDR3 is made up of 13 amino acids. The germline V gene encodes CDR1 SGHNT and CDR2 YENEEA. V was shortened by 5 bases and J by 6 bases, with 10 bases between the two germline ends. The CDR3 DNA is TGTGCCAGCAGCCCTCCACGGGCCGGGGAGCTGTTTTTT. Its protein product is CASSPPRAGELFF. Variable domain in full (rest from reference TRBV11-3 and TRBJ2-2): EAGVVQSPRYKIIEKKQPVAFWCNPISGHNTLYWYLQNLGQGPELLIRYENEEAVDDSQLPKDRFSAERLKGVDSTLKIQPAELGDSAVYLCASSPPRAGELFFGEGSRLTVL.

This clone was seen a handful of times. DNA of the CDR3: TGTGCCAGCAGTTTCCAGGGAGGCGGCGAGCAGTACTTC. Protein sequence: CASSFQGGGEQYF. The V gene is TRBV27, the J gene TRBJ2-7; maybe TRBD2 (6 bases). With 3 bases removed from V and 6 bases from J, the gap between germline ends came to 12 bases. Germline CDR1 reads MNHEY; CDR2 reads SMNVEV (reference sequence). The CDR3 is 13 residues long.

The chain combines TRBV7-2 with TRBJ2-7; a weak D match, TRBD2 (7 bases). Germline CDR1 SGHTA, CDR2 FQGNSA. Deletions cut 1 base from V and 6 bases from J, with 13 bases between. CDR3 length: 14 amino acids. The CDR3 here is CASSLGGGAGEQYF. For the CDR3, the DNA is TGTGCCAGCAGCTTAGGAGGGGGGGCCGGCGAGCAGTACTTC.

This clone has only a few counts. The CDR3 DNA reads TGTGCCATCAGTGGGGGGGACCAAATTACAGATACGCAGTATTTT. This encodes CAISGGDQITDTQYF. The chain has TRBV10-3 and TRBJ2-3, with D possibly being TRBD2 (6 bases). The length of the CDR3 is 15 residues. CDR1 is ENHRY and CDR2 is SYGVKD in the germline V gene. V lost 4 bases to trimming and J lost 3 bases, with 14 bases between them.

The chain recombines TRBV11-3 with TRBJ2-3; D may be TRBD2 (6 bases). The V gene's germline CDR1 is SGHNT and CDR2 YENEEA. The CDR3 runs to 15 residues. Trimming removed 6 bases at V and 4 bases at J, with 17 bases between. CDR3 DNA sequence: TGTGCCAGCAGTGAAACTAGCCATGTCGCAGATACGCAGTATTTT. It yields the protein CASSETSHVADTQYF.

This clone was detected only a few times. The chain couples TRBV5-6 to TRBJ1-2; 10 bases align to TRBD1. Germline values: CDR1 SGHDT, CDR2 YYEEEE. CDR3 length: 15 residues. V trimming: 5 bases; J trimming: 4 bases; junction bases outside the gene matches: 8. Here the CDR3 reads CASRSGQGPIYGYTF. CDR3 bases: TGTGCCAGCAGGTCGGGACAGGGGCCCATCTATGGCTACACCTTC.

The gene calls are TRBV2 and TRBJ2-2; 8 bases agree with TRBD1. V lost 10 bases to trimming and J lost 7 bases; unmatched junction nucleotides: 17. Germline assignment: CDR1 SNHLY and CDR2 FYNNEI. The CDR3 extends over 16 amino acids. Here the CDR3 reads CATQQGGQALYGELFF. The CDR3, as DNA: TGTGCCACTCAACAGGGGGGACAGGCCTTATACGGGGAGCTGTTTTTT.

This clone was observed a few times. The chain's CDR3 is CASSPSQRNYGYTF. CDR3 nucleotides: TGTGCCAGCTCACCAAGCCAGAGGAACTATGGCTACACCTTC. The gene calls are TRBV18 and TRBJ1-2, with no clear D. V was clipped by 2 bases and J by 2 bases, with 9 bases between them. This CDR3 is 14 amino acids long. Germline lookup yields CDR1 KGHSH and CDR2 LQKENI.

The chain carries TRBV5-4 and TRBJ2-7; unclear D gene. CDR1 is SGHNT, CDR2 YYREEE, per germline (reference sequence). The V and J ends lost 4 bases and 4 bases respectively, with 12 bases between them. This CDR3 region has 13 residues. The CDR3 nucleotides are TGTGCCAGCAGCCTAGACCTTTCGTACGAGCAGTACTTC. It encodes CASSLDLSYEQYF.

This sequence joins TRBV9 and TRBJ2-3, with a tentative D call TRBD2 (5 bases). The CDR3 is made up of 15 amino acids. Germline values: CDR1 SGDLS, CDR2 YYNGEE. V dropped 2 bases and J dropped 0 bases, with 10 bases sitting between them. CDR3 sequence reads: CASSVSGTSTDTQYF. As DNA, the CDR3 is TGTGCCAGCAGCGTGAGCGGAACTAGCACAGATACGCAGTATTTT.

The rearrangement uses TRBV4-3 and TRBJ2-3; TRBD1 is a possible D gene (6 bases). CDR3 size: 17 residues. The V gene lost 1 base and the J gene lost 2 bases, with 16 bases spanning the gap. CDR1 and CDR2 (germline): LGHNA, YSLEER. The CDR3: CASSQVPLAGATDTQYF. CDR3 in DNA: TGCGCCAGCAGCCAAGTCCCCCTGGCAGGGGCCACAGATACGCAGTATTTT.

This rearrangement joins TRBV7-9 to TRBJ1-4; D possibly corresponds to TRBD1 (5 bases). The V gene's germline CDR1 is SEHNR and CDR2 FQNEAQ (reference sequence). The CDR3 runs to 14 residues. V was cut by 7 bases and J by 7 bases, with 16 bases left in between. The CDR3, as DNA: TGTGCCAGCACCACCGGGGGAGTAGGTGAAAAACTGTTTTTT. The encoded protein is CASTTGGVGEKLFF.

Written as DNA, the CDR3 is TGCAGCGTTGAAATCTGGGGATCGGGAACCACAGATACGCAGTATTTT. Its translation is CSVEIWGSGTTDTQYF. The J gene is TRBJ2-3, the V gene TRBV29-1, with D perhaps TRBD2 (5 bases). The germline gives CDR1 SQVTM, CDR2 ANQGSEA. The CDR3 is made up of 16 amino acids. Between the trimmed V and J ends, which lost 2 bases and 2 bases, there was a span of 17 bases.

Notes on this clone: Different DNA sequences within this sample yield the same CDR3. The chain uses TRBV30 and TRBJ1-2; TRBD1 might be the D (5 bases). CDR3 length: 14 residues. V lost 2 bases and J lost 5, with 15 bases in between. Germline CDR1 GTSNPN, CDR2 SVGIG (reference sequence). CDR3 in DNA: TGTGCCTGGAGTATCGTGGAGACAGCTTATGGCTACACCTTC. Translated: CAWSIVETAYGYTF. Supplemented by reference TRBV30 and TRBJ1-2, the full variable domain reads SQTIHQWPATLVQPVGSPLSLECTVEGTSNPNLYWYRQAAGRGLQLLFYSVGIGQISSEVPQNLSASRPQDRQFILSSKKLLLSDSGFYLCAWSIVETAYGYTFGSGTRLTVV.

The V and J genes are TRBV5-1 and TRBJ2-7; D ambiguous. This CDR3 comprises 14 residues. CDR1 is SGHRS, CDR2 YFSETQ, per germline. Trimming cost V 1 base and J 3 bases, with 11 bases left between them. The CDR3 region has the DNA TGCGCCAGCAGCTTGATGGAATCGGGCTACGAGCAGTACTTC. Translating it yields CASSLMESGYEQYF.

The chain carries TRBV5-1 and TRBJ2-5; a weak D match, TRBD2 (6 bases). V was cut by 2 bases and J by 2 bases, with 7 bases left in between. The germline V gene encodes CDR1 SGHRS and CDR2 YFSETQ. The CDR3 loop spans 13 amino acids. CDR3 coding DNA: TGCGCCAGCAGCTTTGGAGGGCAAGAGACCCAGTACTTC. Translating gives CASSFGGQETQYF.

The CDR3 DNA sequence: TGTGCCAGCAGCCAGAGGACAGGGGGCGATTCACCCCTCCACTTT. Its protein is CASSQRTGGDSPLHF. The chain uses TRBV7-9 and TRBJ1-6, with 11 bases matching TRBD1. Germline V CDR1 and CDR2: SEHNR, FQNEAQ (reference sequence). The CDR3 covers 15 residues. Germline trimming cut 5 bases from V and 8 bases from J; bases unmatched to any gene: 5.

The CDR3 region has the DNA TGTGCCAGCAGTGTTCAGGGTTTAGATCAGCCCCAGCATTTT. Protein: CASSVQGLDQPQHF. The chain combines TRBV2 with TRBJ1-5; perhaps TRBD1 as D (5 bases). CDR3 length: 14 residues. The germline gives CDR1 SNHLY, CDR2 FYNNEI. The V end lost 4 bases, the J end lost 5 bases, and 12 bases lay between the germline ends.

CDR3 region: CASSLEGIGGSEQFF. The CDR3 DNA is TGTGCCAGCAGCTTAGAGGGGATAGGGGGCAGTGAGCAGTTCTTC. The rearrangement joins TRBV11-2 to TRBJ2-1; 7 nucleotides align to TRBD1. Germline assignment: CDR1 SGHAT and CDR2 FQNNGV. J gave up 9 bases and V 0 bases, and 8 bases lay outside the gene matches. The CDR3 has 15 amino acids. Combining the CDR3 with reference TRBV11-2 and TRBJ2-1 gives the whole variable domain EAGVAQSPRYKIIEKRQSVAFWCNPISGHATLYWYQQILGQGPKLLIQFQNNGVVDDSQLPKDRFSAERLKGVDSTLKIQPAKLEDSAVYLCASSLEGIGGSEQFFGPGTRLTVL.

This clone has a single count. V is TRBV2 and J is TRBJ2-3; D may be TRBD2 (5 bases). Trimming pared 4 bases from V and 8 bases from J, leaving 16 bases between. CDR1 is SNHLY and CDR2 is FYNNEI in the germline V gene. The CDR3 spans 14 residues. The CDR3 DNA reads TGTGCCAGCAGTGTCCGGGATTCCCCTGTTACGCAGTATTTT. It encodes CASSVRDSPVTQYF. Full variable domain (missing parts from reference TRBV2 and TRBJ2-3): EPEVTQTPSHQVTQMGQEVILRCVPISNHLYFYWYRQILGQKVEFLVSFYNNEISEKSEIFDDQFSVERPDGSNFTLKIRSTKLEDSAMYFCASSVRDSPVTQYFGPGTRLTVL.